This T cell receptor beta chain comes out of a study of blood T cell repertoires in COVID-19. Overall study context: There were acute and convalescent COVID-19 samples, and they came from the United States, Italy and Spain.

The CDR3 spans 14 residues. Trimming removed 0 bases from V and 5 bases from J, with 10 bases in between. Germline V lookup: CDR1 MGHRA, CDR2 YSYEKL. Measured with immunoSEQ multiplex PCR; TCRdb has only the in-frame clones, and not every one. This sample has about 670,000 clones, with about nine tenths found just once. This TCR was sampled from a woman aged 18-29 years with acute or convalescent COVID-19. Sample: peripheral blood. This chain joins TRBV4-1 and TRBJ2-5; D might be TRBD2 (6 bases). The CDR3 DNA follows: TGCGCCAGCAGCCAAGACGGGGGAAGGGAGACCCAGTACTTC. Protein product: CASSQDGGRETQYF.